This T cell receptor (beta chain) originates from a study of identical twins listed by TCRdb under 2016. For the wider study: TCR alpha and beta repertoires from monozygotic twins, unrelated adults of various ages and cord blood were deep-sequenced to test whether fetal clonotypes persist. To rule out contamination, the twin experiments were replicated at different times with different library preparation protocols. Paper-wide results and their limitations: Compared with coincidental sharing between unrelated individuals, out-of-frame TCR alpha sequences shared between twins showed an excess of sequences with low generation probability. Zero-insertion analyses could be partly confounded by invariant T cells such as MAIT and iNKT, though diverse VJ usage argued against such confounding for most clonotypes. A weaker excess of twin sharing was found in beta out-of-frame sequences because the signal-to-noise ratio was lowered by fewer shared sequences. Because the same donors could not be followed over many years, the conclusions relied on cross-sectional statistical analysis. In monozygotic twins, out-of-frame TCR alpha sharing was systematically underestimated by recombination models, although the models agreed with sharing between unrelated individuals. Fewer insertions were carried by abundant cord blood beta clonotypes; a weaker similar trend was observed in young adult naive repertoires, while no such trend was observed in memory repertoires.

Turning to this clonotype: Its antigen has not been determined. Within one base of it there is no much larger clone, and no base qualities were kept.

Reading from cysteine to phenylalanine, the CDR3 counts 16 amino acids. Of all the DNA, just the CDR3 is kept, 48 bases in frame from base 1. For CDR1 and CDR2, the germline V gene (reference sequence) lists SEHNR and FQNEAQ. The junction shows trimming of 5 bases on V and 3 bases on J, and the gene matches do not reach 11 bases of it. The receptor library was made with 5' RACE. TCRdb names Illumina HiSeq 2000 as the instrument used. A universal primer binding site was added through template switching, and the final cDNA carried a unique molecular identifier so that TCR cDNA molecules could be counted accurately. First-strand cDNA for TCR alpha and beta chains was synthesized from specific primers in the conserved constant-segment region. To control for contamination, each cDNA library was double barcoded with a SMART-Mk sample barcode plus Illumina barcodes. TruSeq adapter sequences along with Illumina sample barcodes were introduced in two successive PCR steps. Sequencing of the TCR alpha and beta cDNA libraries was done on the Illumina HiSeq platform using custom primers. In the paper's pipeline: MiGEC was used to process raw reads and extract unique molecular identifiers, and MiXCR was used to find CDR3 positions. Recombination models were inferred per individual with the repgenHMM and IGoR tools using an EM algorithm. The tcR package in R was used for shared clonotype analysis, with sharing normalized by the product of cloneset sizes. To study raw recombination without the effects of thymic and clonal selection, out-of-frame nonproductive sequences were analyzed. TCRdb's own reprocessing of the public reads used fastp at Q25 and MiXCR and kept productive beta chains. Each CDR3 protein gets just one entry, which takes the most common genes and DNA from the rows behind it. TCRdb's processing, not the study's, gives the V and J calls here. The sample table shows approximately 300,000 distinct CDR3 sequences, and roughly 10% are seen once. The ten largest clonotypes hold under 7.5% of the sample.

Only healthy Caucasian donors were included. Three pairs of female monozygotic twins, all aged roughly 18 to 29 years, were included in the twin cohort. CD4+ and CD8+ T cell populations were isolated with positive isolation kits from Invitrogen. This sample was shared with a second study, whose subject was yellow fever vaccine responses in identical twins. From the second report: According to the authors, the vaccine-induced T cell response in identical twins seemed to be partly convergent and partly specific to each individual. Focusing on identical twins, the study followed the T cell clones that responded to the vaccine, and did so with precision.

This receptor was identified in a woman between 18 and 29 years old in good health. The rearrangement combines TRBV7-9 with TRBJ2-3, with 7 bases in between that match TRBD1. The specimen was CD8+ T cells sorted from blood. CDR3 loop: CASSPGIGGLTDTQYF. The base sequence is TGTGCCAGCAGCCCTGGGATAGGGGGCTTGACAGATACGCAGTATTTT.